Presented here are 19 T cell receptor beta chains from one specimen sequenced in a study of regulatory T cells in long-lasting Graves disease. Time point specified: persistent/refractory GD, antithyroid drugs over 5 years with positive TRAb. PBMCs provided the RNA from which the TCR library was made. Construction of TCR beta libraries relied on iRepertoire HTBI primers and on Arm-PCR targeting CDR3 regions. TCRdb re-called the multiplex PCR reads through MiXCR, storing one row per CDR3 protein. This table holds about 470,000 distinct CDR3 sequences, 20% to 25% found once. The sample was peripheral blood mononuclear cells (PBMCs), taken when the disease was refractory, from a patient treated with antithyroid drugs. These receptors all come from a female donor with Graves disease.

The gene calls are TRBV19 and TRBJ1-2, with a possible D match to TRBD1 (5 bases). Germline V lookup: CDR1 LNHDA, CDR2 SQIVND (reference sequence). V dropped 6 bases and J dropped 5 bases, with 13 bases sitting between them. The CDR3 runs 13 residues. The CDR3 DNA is TGTGCCAGTAGACCCCAGGGCGATTATGGCTACACCTTC. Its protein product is CASRPQGDYGYTF.

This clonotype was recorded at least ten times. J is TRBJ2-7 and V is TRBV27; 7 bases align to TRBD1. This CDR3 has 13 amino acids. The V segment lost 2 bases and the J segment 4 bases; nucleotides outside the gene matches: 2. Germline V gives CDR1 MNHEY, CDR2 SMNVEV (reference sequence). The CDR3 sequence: CASSLGRGYEQYF. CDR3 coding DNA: TGTGCCAGCAGTTTAGGCAGGGGGTACGAGCAGTACTTC.

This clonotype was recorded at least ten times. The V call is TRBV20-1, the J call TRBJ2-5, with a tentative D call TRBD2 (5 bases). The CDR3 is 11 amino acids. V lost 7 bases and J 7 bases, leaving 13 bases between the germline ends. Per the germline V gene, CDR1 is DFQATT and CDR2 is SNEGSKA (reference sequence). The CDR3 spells CSVERDRTQYF. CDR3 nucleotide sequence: TGCAGTGTGGAGAGGGATAGGACCCAGTACTTC.

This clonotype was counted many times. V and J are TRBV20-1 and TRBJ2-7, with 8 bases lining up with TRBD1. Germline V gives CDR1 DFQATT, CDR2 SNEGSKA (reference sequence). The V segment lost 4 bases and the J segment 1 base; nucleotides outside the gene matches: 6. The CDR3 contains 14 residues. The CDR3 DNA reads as TGCAGTGCTAACGGACAGGGAAAATCCTACGAGCAGTACTTC. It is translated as CSANGQGKSYEQYF.

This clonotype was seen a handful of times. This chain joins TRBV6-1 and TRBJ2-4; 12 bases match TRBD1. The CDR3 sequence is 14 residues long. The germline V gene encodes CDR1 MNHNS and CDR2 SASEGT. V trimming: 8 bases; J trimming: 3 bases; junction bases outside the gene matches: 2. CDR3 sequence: CASGTGGFKNIQYF. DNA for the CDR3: TGTGCCAGCGGGACAGGGGGCTTCAAAAACATTCAGTACTTC.

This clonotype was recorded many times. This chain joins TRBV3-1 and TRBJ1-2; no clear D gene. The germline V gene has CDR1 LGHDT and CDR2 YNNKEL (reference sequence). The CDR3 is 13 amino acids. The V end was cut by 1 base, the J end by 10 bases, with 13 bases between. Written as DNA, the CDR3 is TGTGCCAGCAGCCAAGCTGTCATAAGTACCTACACCTTC. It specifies CASSQAVISTYTF.

The CDR3 DNA is TGTGCCAGCAGTGGACTAGCGGCCTACAATGAGCAGTTCTTC. Translation: CASSGLAAYNEQFF. V usage is TRBV2 and J usage is TRBJ2-1; 9 nucleotides match TRBD2. The CDR3 length is 14 residues. Germline CDR1 is SNHLY and CDR2 is FYNNEI. J gave up 2 bases and V 4 bases, and 0 bases lay outside the gene matches.

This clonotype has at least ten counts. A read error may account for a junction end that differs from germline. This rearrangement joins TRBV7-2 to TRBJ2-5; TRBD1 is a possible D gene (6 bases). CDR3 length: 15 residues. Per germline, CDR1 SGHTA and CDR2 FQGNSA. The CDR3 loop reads CASTLQQGDQETQYF. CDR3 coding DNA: TGTGCCAGCACCTTACAACAGGGCGATCAAGAGACCCAGTACTTC.

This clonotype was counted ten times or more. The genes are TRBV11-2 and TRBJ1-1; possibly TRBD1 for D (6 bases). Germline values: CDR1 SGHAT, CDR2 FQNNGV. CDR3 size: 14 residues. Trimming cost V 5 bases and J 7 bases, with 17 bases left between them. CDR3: CASSVGAGWGEAFF. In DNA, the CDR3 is TGTGCCAGCAGCGTGGGGGCAGGGTGGGGTGAAGCTTTCTTT.

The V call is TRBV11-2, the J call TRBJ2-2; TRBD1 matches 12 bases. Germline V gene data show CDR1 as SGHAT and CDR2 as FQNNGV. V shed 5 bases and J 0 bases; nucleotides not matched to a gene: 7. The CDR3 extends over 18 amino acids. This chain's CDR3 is CASSRGQGALTNTGELFF. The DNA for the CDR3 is TGTGCCAGCAGCCGGGGACAGGGGGCCCTAACGAACACCGGGGAGCTGTTTTTT.

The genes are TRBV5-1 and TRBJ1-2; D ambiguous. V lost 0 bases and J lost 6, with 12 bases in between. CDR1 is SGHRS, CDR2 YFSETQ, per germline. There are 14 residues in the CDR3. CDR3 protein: CASSLAGLPHGYTF. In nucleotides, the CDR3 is TGCGCCAGCAGCTTGGCAGGACTCCCCCATGGCTACACCTTC.

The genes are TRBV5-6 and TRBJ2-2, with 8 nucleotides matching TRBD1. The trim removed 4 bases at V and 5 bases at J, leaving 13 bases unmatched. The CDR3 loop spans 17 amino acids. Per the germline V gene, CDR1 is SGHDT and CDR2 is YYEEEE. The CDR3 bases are TGTGCCAGCAGCATGTTCCGACAGGGGCCCCTGACCGGGGAGCTGTTTTTT. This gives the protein CASSMFRQGPLTGELFF.

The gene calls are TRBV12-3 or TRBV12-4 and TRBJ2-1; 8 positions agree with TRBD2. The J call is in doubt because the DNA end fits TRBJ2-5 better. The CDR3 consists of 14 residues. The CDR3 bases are TGTGCCAGCAGCACCCCAGCGGGAGAAGAGACCCAGTACTTC. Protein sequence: CASSTPAGEETQYF.

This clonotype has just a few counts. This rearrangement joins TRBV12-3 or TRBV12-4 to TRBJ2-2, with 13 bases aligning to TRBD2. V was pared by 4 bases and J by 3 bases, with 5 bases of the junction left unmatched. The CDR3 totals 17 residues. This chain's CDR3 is CASSSGTSGAYTGELFF. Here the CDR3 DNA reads TGTGCCAGCAGTTCGGGGACTAGCGGGGCCTACACCGGGGAGCTGTTTTTT.

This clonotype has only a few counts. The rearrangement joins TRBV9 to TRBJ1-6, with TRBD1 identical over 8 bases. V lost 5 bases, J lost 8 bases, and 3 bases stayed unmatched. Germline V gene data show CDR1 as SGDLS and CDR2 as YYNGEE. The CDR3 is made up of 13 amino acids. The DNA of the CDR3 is TGTGCCAGCAGGTCAGGGGGCGATTCACCCCTCCACTTT. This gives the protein CASRSGGDSPLHF.

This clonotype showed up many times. CDR3 DNA sequence: TGTGCCAGCAGTGAAATTTGGGGGCAGGCTGAAGCTTTCTTT. This sequence encodes CASSEIWGQAEAFF. The V and J genes are TRBV2 and TRBJ1-1; possibly TRBD1 for D (6 bases). The V end lost 2 bases, the J end lost 6 bases, and 13 bases lay between the germline ends. Per the germline V gene, CDR1 is SNHLY and CDR2 is FYNNEI. The CDR3 covers 14 residues.

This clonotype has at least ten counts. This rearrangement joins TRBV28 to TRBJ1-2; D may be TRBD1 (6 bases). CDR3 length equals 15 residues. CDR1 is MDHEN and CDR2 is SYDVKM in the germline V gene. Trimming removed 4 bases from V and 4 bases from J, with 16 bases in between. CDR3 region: CASSSRTEVRYGYTF. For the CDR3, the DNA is TGTGCCAGCAGTTCAAGGACAGAGGTTCGCTATGGCTACACCTTC.

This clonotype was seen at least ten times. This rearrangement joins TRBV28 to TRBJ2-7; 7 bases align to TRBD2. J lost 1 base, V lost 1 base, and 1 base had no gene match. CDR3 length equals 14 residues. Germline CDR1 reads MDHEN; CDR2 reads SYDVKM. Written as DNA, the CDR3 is TGTGCCAGCAGTTTATACGGGGGGTCCTACGAGCAGTACTTC. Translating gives CASSLYGGSYEQYF.

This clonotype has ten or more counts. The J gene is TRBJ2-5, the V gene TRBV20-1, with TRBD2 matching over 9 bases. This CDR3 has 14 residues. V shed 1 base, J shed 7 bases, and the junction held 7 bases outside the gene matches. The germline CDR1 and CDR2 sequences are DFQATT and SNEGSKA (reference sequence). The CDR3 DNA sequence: TGCAGTGCTAGAGTGCGGGAGGGCACGGGGACCCAGTACTTC. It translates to CSARVREGTGTQYF.